This T cell receptor beta chain was sequenced in a study of CD8 T cells in Susac syndrome. CD8+ and CD4+ blood T cells underwent TCR beta sequencing. The RNA, about 0.45 to 1 ug, was put through reverse transcription using random hexamers. MiXCR, applied by TCRdb to the immunoSEQ multiplex PCR reads, yields one record per CDR3 protein. The repertoire holds about 300,000 distinct CDR3 sequences, with over 75% as singletons. Points from the study as a whole: The study conceded that relatively few individuals underwent its TCR sequencing and HLA analysis.

V shed 5 bases and J shed 4 bases, with 11 bases lying between them. Germline-derived CDR1 and CDR2 are KGHDR and SFDVKD. The CDR3 runs to 14 residues. Concerning this clonotype itself: Antigen specificity is unknown.

Material: CD8+ T cells from PBMCs. This clonotype was obtained from a human donor with multiple sclerosis. The chain recombines TRBV24-1 with TRBJ2-1; D is uncertain. In nucleotides, the CDR3 is TGTGCCACCAGTGTCTCAGGAGATTACAATGAGCAGTTCTTC. This codes for CATSVSGDYNEQFF.